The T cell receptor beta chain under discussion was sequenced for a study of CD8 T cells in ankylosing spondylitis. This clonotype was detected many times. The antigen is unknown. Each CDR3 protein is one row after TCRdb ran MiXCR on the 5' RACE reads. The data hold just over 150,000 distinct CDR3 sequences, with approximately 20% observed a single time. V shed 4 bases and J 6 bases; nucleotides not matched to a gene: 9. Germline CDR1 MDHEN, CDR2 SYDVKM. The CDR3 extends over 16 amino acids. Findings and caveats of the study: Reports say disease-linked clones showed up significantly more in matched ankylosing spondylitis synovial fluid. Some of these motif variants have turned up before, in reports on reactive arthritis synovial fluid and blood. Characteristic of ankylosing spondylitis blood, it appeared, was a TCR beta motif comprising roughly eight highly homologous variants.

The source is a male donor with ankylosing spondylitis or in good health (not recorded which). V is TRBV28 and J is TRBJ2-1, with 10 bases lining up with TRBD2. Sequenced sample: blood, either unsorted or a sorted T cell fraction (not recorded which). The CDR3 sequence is CASSSLPSGRSNEQFF. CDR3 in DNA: TGTGCCAGCAGTTCCCTTCCTAGCGGGAGAAGCAATGAGCAGTTCTTC.